This TCR beta chain comes out of a study of blood T cell repertoires in COVID-19. Study-level background: Spain, Italy and the United States supplied samples that represented acute and convalescent COVID-19.

Seattle's cohort entered during active infection and was followed longitudinally. This clone turned up a few times. CDR1 and CDR2 from the germline V gene are DFQATT and SNEGSKA (reference sequence). CDR3 size: 12 residues. V was trimmed by 3 bases and J by 5 bases, leaving 11 bases between them. As processed by the authors: For nucleated cells, counts were estimated from reference gene primer amplification. Assay used: immunoSEQ multiplex PCR; TCRdb lists only in-frame clones, some missing. Clonal size and the V and J genes are those of that table, whereas D and trimming came from the DNA. Here the sample spans 65,000 or so clones, over 70% being singletons.

Sequencing was performed on peripheral blood. This clonotype originated in a man aged 25 to 40 with COVID-19, enrolled during active disease. The chain combines TRBV20-1 with TRBJ2-7, with D perhaps matching TRBD1 (6 bases). This chain's CDR3 is CSASEQGHEQYF. As DNA, the CDR3 is TGCAGTGCTAGTGAACAGGGCCACGAGCAGTACTTC.